The entry that follows covers one T cell receptor beta chain sequence. The junction differs from germline at one of its ends, possibly a read error. Three rounds of nested PCR, following a modified ARM-PCR protocol, produced the TCRbeta library. One entry per CDR3 protein results from TCRdb running MiXCR on the multiplex PCR reads. Here the sample spans about 200,000 distinct CDR3 sequences, 60% to 85% being singletons. This entry comes from a study of tumor and adjacent non-tumor tissue in lung cancer. The template was RNA from unsorted bulk tissue. Germline loops: CDR1 DFQATT, CDR2 SNEGSKA (reference sequence). This CDR3 contains 17 residues.

This rearrangement joins TRBV20-1 to TRBJ2-2; 7 bases align to TRBD1. This receptor was obtained from a man between 60 and 75 years old with non-small cell lung cancer. Source material: lung tumor tissue. CDR3 in DNA: TGCGGTGCTAGAGATAGGAGGACAGGCGCGAAGACCGGGGAGCTGTTTTTT. Its translation: CGARDRRTGAKTGELFF.